Following are 3 T cell receptor beta chains from one sample sequenced in a study of blood T cells in healthy people across ages. A second PCR, run for about 6 to 12 cycles, used a sample-barcoded 5' primer plus a J-beta primer mix. From the 5' RACE reads, TCRdb called clonotypes with MiXCR, one entry per CDR3 protein. Among fewer than 2 million distinct CDR3 sequences listed, approximately 39% were seen once. Sequenced material: blood. The receptors come from a human donor in good health.

The rearrangement joins TRBV24-1 to TRBJ1-5; D is possibly TRBD1 (5 bases). Trimming cost V 5 bases and J 5 bases, with 9 bases left between them. This CDR3 has 13 amino acids. The germline V gene has CDR1 KGHDR and CDR2 SFDVKD. CDR3 DNA: TGTGCCACCAGTGCCGGGGGTTATCAGCCCCAGCATTTT. It encodes CATSAGGYQPQHF.

The table lists this clonotype with many counts. The chain is built from TRBV4-2 and TRBJ1-4; D is undetermined. The V and J ends lost 0 bases and 13 bases respectively, with 6 bases between them. Germline V gives CDR1 LGHNA, CDR2 YNFKEQ. This CDR3 spans 11 amino acids. For the CDR3, the DNA is TGTGCCAGCAGCCAAGATCTTAGACTGTTTTTT. This translates into CASSQDLRLFF.

The rearrangement joins TRBV7-9 to TRBJ2-3, with 9 bases matching TRBD1. CDR1 and CDR2 (germline): SEHNR, FQNEAQ (reference sequence). This CDR3 has 16 amino acids. The ends lost 5 bases at V and 3 bases at J; junction bases unmatched: 9. The CDR3 region is CASSPRTGEGTDTQYF. CDR3 in DNA: TGTGCCAGCAGCCCACGGACAGGGGAAGGGACAGATACGCAGTATTTT.